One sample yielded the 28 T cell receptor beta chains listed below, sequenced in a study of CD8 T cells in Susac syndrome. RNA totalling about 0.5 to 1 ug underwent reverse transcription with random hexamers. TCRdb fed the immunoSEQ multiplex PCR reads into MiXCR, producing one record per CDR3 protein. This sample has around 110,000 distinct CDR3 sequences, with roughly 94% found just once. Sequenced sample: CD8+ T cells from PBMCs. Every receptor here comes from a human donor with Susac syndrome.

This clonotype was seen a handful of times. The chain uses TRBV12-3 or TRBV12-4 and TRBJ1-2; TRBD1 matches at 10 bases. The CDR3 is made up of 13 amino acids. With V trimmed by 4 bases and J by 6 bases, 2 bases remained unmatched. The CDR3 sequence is CASSSGTGDGYTF. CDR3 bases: TGTGCCAGCAGTTCTGGGACAGGGGATGGCTACACCTTC.

CDR3 region: CASSKRQSNTEAFF. As DNA, the CDR3 is TGTGCCAGCAGTAAACGACAGTCGAACACTGAAGCTTTCTTT. The chain recombines TRBV6-2 or TRBV6-3 with TRBJ1-1; D may be TRBD1 (5 bases). The CDR3 extends over 14 amino acids. Trimming left V 5 bases short and J 1 base short, with 11 bases between. CDR1 and CDR2 (germline): MNHEY, SVGEGT.

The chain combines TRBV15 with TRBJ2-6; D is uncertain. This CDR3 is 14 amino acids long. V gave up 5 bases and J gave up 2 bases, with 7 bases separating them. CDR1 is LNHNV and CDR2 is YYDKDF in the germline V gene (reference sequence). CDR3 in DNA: TGTGCCACCAGCCCGAGGACTGGGGCCAACGTCCTGACTTTC. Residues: CATSPRTGANVLTF.

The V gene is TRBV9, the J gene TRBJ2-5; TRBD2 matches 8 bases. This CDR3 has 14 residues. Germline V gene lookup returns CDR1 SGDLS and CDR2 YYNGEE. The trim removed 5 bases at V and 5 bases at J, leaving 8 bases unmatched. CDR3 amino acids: CASSIPGGEETQYF. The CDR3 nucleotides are TGTGCCAGCAGTATCCCGGGGGGGGAGGAGACCCAGTACTTC.

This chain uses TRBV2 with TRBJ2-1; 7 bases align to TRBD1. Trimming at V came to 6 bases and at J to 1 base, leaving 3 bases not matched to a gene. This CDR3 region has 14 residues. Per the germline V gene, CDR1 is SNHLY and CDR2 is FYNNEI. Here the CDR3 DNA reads TGTGCCAGCAGCCTGACAGGGTCCTACAATGAGCAGTTCTTC. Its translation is CASSLTGSYNEQFF.

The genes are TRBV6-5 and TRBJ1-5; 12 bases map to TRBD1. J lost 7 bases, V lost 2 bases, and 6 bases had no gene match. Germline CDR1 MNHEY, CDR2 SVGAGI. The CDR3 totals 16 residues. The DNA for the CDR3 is TGTGCCAGCAGTTACGAGGGGACAGGGGGCGGCCAGCCCCAGCATTTT. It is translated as CASSYEGTGGGQPQHF.

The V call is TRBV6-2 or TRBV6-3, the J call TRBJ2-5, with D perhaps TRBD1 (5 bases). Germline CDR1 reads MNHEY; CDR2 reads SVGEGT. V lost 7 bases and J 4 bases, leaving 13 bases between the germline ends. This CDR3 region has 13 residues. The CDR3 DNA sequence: TGTGCCAGCACTTCAGGGTTTGGAGAGACCCAGTACTTC. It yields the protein CASTSGFGETQYF.

The CDR3 DNA reads as TGTGCCACCGGCGTGCAGGGGGCTAACTATGGCTACACCTTC. This gives the protein CATGVQGANYGYTF. The chain joins TRBV15 to TRBJ1-2, with TRBD1 identical over 7 bases. V was clipped by 8 bases and J by 0 bases; unmatched bases: 6. The CDR3 runs 14 residues. Germline V CDR1 and CDR2: LNHNV, YYDKDF (reference sequence).

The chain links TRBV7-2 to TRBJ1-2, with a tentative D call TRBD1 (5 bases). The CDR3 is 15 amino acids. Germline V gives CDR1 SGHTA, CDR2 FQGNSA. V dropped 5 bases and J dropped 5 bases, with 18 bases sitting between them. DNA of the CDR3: TGTGCCAGCAGCCCCTTGGGGACGGGGTCTTATGGCTACACCTTC. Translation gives CASSPLGTGSYGYTF.

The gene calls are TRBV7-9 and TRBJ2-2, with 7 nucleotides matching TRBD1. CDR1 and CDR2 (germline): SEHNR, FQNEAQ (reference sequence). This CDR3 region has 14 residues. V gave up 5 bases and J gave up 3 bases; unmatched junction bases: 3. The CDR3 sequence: CASSPDRDTGELFF. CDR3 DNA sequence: TGTGCCAGCAGCCCAGACAGGGACACCGGGGAGCTGTTTTTT.

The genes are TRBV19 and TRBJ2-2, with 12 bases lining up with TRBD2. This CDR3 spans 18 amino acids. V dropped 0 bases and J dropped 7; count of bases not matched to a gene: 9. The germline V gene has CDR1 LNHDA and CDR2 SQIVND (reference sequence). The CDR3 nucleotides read TGTGCCAGTAGTATAGATCGGGCTAGCGGGGGGGCCAACGGGGAGCTGTTTTTT. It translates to CASSIDRASGGANGELFF.

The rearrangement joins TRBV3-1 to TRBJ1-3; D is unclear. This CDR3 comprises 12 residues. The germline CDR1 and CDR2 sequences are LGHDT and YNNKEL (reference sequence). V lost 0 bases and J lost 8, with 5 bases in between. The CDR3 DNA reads TGTGCCAGCAGCCAAGATCTGGACACCATATATTTT. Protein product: CASSQDLDTIYF.

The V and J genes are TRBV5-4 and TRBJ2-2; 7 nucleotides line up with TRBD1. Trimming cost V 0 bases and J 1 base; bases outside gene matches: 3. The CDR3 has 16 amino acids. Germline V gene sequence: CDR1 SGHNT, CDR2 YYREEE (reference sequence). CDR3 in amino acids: CASSLGAGGNTGELFF. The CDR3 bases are TGTGCCAGCAGCTTGGGTGCAGGGGGGAACACCGGGGAGCTGTTTTTT.

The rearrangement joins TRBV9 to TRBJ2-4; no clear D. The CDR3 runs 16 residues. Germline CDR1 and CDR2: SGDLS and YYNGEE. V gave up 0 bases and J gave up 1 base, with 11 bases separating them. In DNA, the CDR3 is TGTGCCAGCAGCGTAGAGAAGGTGGCGGCCAAAAACATTCAGTACTTC. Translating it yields CASSVEKVAAKNIQYF.

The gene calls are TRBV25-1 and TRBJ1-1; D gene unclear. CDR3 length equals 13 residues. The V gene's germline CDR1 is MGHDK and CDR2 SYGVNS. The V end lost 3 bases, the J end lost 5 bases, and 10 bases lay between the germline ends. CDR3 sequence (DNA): TGTGCCAGCAGTGATCGATGGGGAACTGAAGCTTTCTTT. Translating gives CASSDRWGTEAFF.

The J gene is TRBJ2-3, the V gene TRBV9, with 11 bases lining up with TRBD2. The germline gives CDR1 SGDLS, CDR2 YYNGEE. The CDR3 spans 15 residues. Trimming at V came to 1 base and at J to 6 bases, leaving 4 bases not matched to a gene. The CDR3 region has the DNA TGTGCCAGCAGCGTAACTAGCGGGGGAAGTGATACGCAGTATTTT. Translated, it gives CASSVTSGGSDTQYF.

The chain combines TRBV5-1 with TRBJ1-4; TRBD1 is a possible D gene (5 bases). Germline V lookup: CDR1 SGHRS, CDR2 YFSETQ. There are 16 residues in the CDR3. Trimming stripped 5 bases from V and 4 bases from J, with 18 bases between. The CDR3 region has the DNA TGCGCCAGCAGGCGGTACGCCGGGACGGATAATGAAAAACTGTTTTTT. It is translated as CASRRYAGTDNEKLFF.

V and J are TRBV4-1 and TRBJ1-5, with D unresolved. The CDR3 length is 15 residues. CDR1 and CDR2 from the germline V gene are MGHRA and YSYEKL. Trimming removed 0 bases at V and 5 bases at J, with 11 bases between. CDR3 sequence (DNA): TGCGCCAGCAGCCAAGAGAAAGGAGGATATCAGCCCCAGCATTTT. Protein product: CASSQEKGGYQPQHF.

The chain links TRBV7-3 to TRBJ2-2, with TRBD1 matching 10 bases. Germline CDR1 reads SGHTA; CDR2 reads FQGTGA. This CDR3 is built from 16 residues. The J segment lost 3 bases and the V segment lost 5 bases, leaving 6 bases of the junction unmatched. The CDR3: CASSPRGTGDTGELFF. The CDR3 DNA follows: TGTGCCAGCAGCCCCCGCGGGACAGGGGACACCGGGGAGCTGTTTTTT.

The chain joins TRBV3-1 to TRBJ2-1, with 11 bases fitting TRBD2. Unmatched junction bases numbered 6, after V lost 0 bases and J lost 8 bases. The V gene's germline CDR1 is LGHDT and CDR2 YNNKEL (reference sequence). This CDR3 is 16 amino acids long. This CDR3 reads CASSQDPSGGTDEQFF. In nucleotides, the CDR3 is TGTGCCAGCAGCCAAGATCCTAGCGGGGGGACGGATGAGCAGTTCTTC.

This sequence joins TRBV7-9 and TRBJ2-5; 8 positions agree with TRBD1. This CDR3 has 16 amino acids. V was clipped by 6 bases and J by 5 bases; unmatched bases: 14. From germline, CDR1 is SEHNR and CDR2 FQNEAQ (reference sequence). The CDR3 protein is CASSPSGQGDRETQYF. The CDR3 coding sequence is TGTGCCAGCAGTCCCTCCGGACAGGGTGATCGGGAGACCCAGTACTTC.

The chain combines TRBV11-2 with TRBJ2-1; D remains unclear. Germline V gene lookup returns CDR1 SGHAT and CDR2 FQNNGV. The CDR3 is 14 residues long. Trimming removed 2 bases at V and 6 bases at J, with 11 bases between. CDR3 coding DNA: TGTGCCAGCAGCTTATCCGACATTTTCAATGAGCAGTTCTTC. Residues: CASSLSDIFNEQFF.

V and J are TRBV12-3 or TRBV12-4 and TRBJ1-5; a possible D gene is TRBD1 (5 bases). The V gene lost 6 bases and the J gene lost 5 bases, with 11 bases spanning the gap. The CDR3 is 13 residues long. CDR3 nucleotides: TGTGCCAGCAGGCTAACAGGTGATCAGCCCCAGCATTTT. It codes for CASRLTGDQPQHF.

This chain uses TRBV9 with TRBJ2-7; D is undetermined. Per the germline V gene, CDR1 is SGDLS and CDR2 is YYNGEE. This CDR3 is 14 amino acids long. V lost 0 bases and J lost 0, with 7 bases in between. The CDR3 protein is CASSVGRSSYEQYF. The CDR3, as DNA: TGTGCCAGCAGCGTAGGCAGGTCCTCCTACGAGCAGTACTTC.

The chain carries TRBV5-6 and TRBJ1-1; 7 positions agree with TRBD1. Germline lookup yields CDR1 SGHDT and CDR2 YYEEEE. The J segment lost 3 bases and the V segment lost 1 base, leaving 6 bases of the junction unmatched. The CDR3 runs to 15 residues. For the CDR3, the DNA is TGTGCCAGCAGCTTGAGGGACAGCTTACACACTGAAGCTTTCTTT. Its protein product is CASSLRDSLHTEAFF.

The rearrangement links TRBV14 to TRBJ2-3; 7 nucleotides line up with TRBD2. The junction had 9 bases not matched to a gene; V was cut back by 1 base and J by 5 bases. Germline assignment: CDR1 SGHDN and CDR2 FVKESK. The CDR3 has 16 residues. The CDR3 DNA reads TGTGCCAGCAGCCAAGTAACAGCGGGGTTCCGAGATACGCAGTATTTT. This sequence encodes CASSQVTAGFRDTQYF. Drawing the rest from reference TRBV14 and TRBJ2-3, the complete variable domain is EAGVTQFPSHSVIEKGQTVTLRCDPISGHDNLYWYRRVMGKEIKFLLHFVKESKQDESGMPNNRFLAERTGGTYSTLKVQPAELEDSGVYFCASSQVTAGFRDTQYFGPGTRLTVL.

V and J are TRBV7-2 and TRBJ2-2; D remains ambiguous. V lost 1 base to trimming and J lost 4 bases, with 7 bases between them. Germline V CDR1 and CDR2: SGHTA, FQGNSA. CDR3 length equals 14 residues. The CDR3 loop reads CASSLEPSTGELFF. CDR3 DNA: TGTGCCAGCAGCTTAGAGCCTAGCACCGGGGAGCTGTTTTTT.

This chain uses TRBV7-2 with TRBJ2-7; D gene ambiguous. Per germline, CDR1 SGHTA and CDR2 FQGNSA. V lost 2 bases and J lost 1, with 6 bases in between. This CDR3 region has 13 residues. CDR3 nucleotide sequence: TGTGCCAGCAGCTTATACGAGTCCTACGAGCAGTACTTC. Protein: CASSLYESYEQYF.